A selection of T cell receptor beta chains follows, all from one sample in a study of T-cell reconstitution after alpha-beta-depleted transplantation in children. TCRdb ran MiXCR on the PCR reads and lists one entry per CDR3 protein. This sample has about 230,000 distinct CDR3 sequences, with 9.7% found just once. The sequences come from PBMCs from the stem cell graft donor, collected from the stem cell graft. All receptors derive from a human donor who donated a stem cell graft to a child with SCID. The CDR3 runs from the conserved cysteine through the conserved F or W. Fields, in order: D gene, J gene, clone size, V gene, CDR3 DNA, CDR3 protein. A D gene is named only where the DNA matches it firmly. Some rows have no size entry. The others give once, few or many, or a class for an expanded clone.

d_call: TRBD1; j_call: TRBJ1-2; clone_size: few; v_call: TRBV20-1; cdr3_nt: TGCAGTGCTTACCAACAGGGGGCTTTAATACGTGACTATGGCTACACCTTC; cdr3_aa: CSAYQQGALIRDYGYTF
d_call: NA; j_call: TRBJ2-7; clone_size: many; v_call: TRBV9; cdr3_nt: TGTGCCAGCAGCTCCGTCGGGTCGAGCTCCTACGAGCAGTACTTC; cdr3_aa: CASSSVGSSSYEQYF
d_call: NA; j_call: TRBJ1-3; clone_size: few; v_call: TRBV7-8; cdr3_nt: TGTGCCACCAGGCCCCTTTATCGCCCGGGGGACACCATATATTTT; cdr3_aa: CATRPLYRPGDTIYF
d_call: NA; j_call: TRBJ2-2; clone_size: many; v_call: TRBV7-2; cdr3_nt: TGTGCCGGGTCTAGCAGCGGGGAGCTGTTTTTT; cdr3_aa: CAGSSSGELFF
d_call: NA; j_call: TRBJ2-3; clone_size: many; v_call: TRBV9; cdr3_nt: TGTGCCAGCAGCGTACGTGGCAGAGCTAGCACAGATACGCAGTATTTT; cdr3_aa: CASSVRGRASTDTQYF
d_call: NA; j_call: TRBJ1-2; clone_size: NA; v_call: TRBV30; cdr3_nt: TGTGCCTGGAGCCAGGGAAGATATGGCTACACCTTC; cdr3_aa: CAWSQGRYGYTF
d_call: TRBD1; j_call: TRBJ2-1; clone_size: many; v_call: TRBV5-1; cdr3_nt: TGCGCCAGCAGCTTTGGGGGGACAGGGGGTCGTAATGAGCAGTTCTTC; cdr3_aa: CASSFGGTGGRNEQFF
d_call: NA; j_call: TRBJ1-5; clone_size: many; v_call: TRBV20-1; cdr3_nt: TGCAGTGCTGAGGGGCGGTTCAGCAATCAGCCCCAGCATTTT; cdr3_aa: CSAEGRFSNQPQHF
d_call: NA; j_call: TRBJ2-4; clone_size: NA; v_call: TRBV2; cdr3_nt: TGTGCCAGCAGTGAATTTTTCAGGGGTGATGAAGAAAACATTCAGTACTTC; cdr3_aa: CASSEFFRGDEENIQYF
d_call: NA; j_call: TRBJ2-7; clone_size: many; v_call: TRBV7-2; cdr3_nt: TGTGCCAGCAGCTATCTAGTTTCCGAGCAGTACTTC; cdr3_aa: CASSYLVSEQYF
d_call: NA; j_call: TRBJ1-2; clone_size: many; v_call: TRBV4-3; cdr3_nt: TGCGCCAGCAGCCAAGAAGGATACAGTAACTATGGCTACACCTTC; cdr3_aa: CASSQEGYSNYGYTF
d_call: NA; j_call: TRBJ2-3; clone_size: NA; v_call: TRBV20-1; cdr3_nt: TGCAGTGCTGAGGACGGGTCCAGCACAGATACGCAGTATTTT; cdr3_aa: CSAEDGSSTDTQYF
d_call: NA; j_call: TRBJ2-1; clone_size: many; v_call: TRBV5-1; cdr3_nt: TGCGCCAGCAGCTGGGTACGGTACTCCAATGAGCAGTTCTTC; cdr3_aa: CASSWVRYSNEQFF
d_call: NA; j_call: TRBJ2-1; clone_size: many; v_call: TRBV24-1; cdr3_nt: TGTGCCACCGAGAGAGAGAATGAGCAGTTCTTC; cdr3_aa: CATERENEQFF
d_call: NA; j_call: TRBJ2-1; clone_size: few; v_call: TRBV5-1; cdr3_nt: TGCGCCAGCAGCTTGGGACAGGTTTCTCAATCCTACAATGAGCAGTTCTTC; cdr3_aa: CASSLGQVSQSYNEQFF
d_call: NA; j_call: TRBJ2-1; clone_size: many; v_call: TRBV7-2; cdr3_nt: TGTGCCAGCAGCACTGGAGTGGCCTACAATGAGCAGTTCTTC; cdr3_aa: CASSTGVAYNEQFF
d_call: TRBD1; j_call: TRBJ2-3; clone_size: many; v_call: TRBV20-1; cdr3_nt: TGCAGTGCTGAGGACAGGAACACAGATACGCAGTATTTT; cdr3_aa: CSAEDRNTDTQYF
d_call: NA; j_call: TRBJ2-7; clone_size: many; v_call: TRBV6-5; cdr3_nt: TGTGCCAGCAGTTACAGGGGTTTGGGCTACGAGCAGTACTTC; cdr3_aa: CASSYRGLGYEQYF
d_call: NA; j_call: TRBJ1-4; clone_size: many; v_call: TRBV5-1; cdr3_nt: TGCGCCAGCAGCCGCGAACCTAATGAAAAACTGTTTTTT; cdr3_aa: CASSREPNEKLFF
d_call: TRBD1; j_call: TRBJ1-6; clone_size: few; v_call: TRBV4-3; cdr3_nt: TGCGCCAGCAGTCCCAGGGGGGAATTTTTCTCTTCACCCCTCCACTTT; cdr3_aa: CASSPRGEFFSSPLHF
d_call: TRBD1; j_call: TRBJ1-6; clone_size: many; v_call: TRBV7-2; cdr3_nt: TGTGCCAGCAGCTTAGGGACAGGGGTAAATTCACCCCTCCACTTT; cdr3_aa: CASSLGTGVNSPLHF
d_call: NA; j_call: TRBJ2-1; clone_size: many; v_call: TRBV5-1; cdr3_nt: TGCGCCAGCAGCAAACCCCCCAGGACACTAAGTAACAATGAGCAGTTCTTC; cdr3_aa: CASSKPPRTLSNNEQFF
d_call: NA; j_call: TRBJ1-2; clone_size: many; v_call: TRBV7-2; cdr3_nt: TGTGCCAGCAGCTTAGGATCGGCAGGGGCCGCATATGGCTACACCTTC; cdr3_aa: CASSLGSAGAAYGYTF
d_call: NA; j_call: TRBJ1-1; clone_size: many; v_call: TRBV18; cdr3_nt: TGTGCCAGCTCAAAGGCACGCCTTCAGGGTGAAGCTTTCTTT; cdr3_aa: CASSKARLQGEAFF
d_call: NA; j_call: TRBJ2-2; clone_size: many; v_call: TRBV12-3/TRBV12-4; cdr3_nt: TGTGCCAGCAGTTTGCAGGGGACCAACACCGGGGAGCTGTTTTTT; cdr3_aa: CASSLQGTNTGELFF
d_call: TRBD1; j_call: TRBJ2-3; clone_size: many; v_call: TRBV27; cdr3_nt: TGTGCCAGCAGTACTGTGGACAGGGTGATAACAGATACGCAGTATTTT; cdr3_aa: CASSTVDRVITDTQYF
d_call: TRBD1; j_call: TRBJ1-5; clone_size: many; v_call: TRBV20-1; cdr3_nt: TGCAGTGCCAAAACCCGGGACAGGACTTTGCCGAATCAGCCCCAGCATTTT; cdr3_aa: CSAKTRDRTLPNQPQHF
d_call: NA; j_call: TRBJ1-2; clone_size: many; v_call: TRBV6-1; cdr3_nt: TGTGCCAGCCAGCAGGACTATGGCTACACCTTC; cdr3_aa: CASQQDYGYTF
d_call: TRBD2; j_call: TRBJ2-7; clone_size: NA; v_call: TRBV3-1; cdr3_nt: TGTGCCAGCAGCCCCTTAGCGGGGGGGGCCGTCGAGCAGTACTTC; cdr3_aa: CASSPLAGGAVEQYF
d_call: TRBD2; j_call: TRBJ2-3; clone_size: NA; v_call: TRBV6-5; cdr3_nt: TGTGCCAGCAGTTACCTTGGGCTAGCGGGGGGTACGACGGCAGATACGCAGTATTTT; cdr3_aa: CASSYLGLAGGTTADTQYF
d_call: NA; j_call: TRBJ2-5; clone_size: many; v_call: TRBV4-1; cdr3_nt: TGCGCCAGCAGCCCCCTTCAGGGGACCAAACGGACCCAGTACTTC; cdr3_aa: CASSPLQGTKRTQYF
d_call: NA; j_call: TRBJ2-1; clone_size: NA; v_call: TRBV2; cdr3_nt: TGTGCCAGCAGTGGCAAGGACCCTCCCTACGAGCAGTTCTTC; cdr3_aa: CASSGKDPPYEQFF
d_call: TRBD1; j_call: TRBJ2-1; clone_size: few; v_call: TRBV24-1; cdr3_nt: TGTGCCACCAGCGAGGAAGGGACAGGGGAAGGGAGAGCTCGCGAGCAGTTCTTC; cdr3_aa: CATSEEGTGEGRAREQFF
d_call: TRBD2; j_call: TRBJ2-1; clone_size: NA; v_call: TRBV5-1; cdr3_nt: TGCGCCAGCAGCTTGGTTGGGGGGGTCCCTTACAATGAGCAGTTCTTC; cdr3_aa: CASSLVGGVPYNEQFF
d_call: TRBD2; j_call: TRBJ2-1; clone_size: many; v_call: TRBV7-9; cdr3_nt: TGTGCCAGCAGCTCCCCTCTGCGGGGGGGGACCTACAATGAGCAGTTCTTC; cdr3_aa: CASSSPLRGGTYNEQFF
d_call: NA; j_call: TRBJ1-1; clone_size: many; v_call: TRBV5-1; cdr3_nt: TGCGCCAGCAGCTTGGGTCCAGGCGGGGCCACTGAAGCTTTCTTT; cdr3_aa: CASSLGPGGATEAFF
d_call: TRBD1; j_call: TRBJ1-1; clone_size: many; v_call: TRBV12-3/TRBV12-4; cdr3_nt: TGTGCCAGCATCCGGGACAGGGTGTTCGGTGAAGCTTTCTTT; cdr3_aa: CASIRDRVFGEAFF
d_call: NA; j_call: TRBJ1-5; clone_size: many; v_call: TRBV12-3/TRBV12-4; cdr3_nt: TGTGCCAGCAGCCATACAGACTATAGCAATCAGCCCCAGCATTTT; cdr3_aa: CASSHTDYSNQPQHF
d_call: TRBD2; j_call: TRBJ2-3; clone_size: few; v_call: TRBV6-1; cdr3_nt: TGTGCCAGCAGGGCCACTAGCGGTCGGAGCACAGATACGCAGTATTTT; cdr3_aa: CASRATSGRSTDTQYF
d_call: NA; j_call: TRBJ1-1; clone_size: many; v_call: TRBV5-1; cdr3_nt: TGCGCCAGCAGCACCCTCCAGAACACTGAAGCTTTCTTT; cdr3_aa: CASSTLQNTEAFF
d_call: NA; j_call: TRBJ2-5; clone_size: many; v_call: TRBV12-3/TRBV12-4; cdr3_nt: TGTGCCAGCACCTCCATGTCGGACCTGAAAGAGACCCAGTACTTC; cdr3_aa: CASTSMSDLKETQYF
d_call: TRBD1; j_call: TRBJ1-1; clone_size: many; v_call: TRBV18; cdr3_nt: TGTGCCAGCTCACGGACAGGGGAGAACACTGAAGCTTTCTTT; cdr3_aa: CASSRTGENTEAFF
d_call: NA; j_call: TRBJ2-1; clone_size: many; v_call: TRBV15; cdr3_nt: TGTGCCACCAGCAGGGGGGGCGGGGAGCCTACCTACAATGAGCAGTTCTTC; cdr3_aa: CATSRGGGEPTYNEQFF
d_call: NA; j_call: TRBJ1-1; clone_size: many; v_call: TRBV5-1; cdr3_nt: TGCGCCAGCATTCGGGTAGGGAGCACTGAAGCTTTCTTT; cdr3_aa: CASIRVGSTEAFF
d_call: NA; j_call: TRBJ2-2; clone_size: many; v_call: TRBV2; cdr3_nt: TGTGCCAGCAGCATGTTGACCAGGACAACTTACACCGGGGAGCTGTTTTTT; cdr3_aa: CASSMLTRTTYTGELFF
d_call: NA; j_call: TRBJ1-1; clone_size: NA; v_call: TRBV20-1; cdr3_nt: TGCAGTGCTAGAGATAGGCAGAACACTGAAGCTTTCTTT; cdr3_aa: CSARDRQNTEAFF
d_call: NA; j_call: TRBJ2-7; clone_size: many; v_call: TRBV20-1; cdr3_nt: TGCAGTGCTAGAGGGGGATTTGACTACGAGCAGTACTTC; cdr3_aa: CSARGGFDYEQYF